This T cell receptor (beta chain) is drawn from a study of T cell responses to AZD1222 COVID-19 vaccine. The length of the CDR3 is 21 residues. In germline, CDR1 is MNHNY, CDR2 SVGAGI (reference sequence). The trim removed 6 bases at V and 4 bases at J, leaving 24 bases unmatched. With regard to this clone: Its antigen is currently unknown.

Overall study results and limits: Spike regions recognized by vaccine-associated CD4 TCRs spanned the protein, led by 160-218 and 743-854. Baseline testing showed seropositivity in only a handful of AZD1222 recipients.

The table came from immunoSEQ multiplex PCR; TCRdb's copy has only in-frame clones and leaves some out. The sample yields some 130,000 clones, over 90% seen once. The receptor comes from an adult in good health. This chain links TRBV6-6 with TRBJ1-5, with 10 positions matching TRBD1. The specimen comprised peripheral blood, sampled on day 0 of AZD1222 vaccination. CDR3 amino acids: CASSLQGDRGVLAYLNQPQHF. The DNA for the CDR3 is TGTGCCAGCAGCCTCCAGGGGGACAGGGGAGTTTTGGCCTATTTAAATCAGCCCCAGCATTTT.